The 14 T cell receptor beta chains below were found in one sample sequenced in a study of post-analysis software for immune sequencing data. Findings of the study overall: Patients showed TRBV5-6, TRBV5-1 and TRBV20-1 among four to six TRBV segments more frequent than in controls.

Every TCR beta cDNA library bore unique molecular identifiers. TCRdb re-called the PCR reads with MiXCR, one entry per CDR3 protein. The table records around 770,000 distinct CDR3 sequences, under 60% of them present only once. For these TCRs, the target antigens are not known. The sample taken for sequencing was blood. The receptors here all came from a girl between 5 and 17 years old with multiple sclerosis.

This rearrangement joins TRBV7-3 to TRBJ2-1; D is unresolved. V gave up 2 bases and J gave up 9 bases, with 14 bases separating them. Germline loops: CDR1 SGHTA, CDR2 FQGTGA. The CDR3 extends over 14 amino acids. Here the CDR3 DNA reads TGTGCCAGCAGCTTATCCCAATACTCGAGTGAGCAGTTCTTC. It translates to CASSLSQYSSEQFF.

Comment on this clonotype: This sequence may be a read error, since a much larger clone differs from it by one base. This chain links TRBV6-5 with TRBJ2-4, with 9 bases identical to TRBD1. Trimming removed 2 bases from V and 10 bases from J; junction bases left unmatched: 6. The CDR3 has 14 residues. The germline gives CDR1 MNHEY, CDR2 SVGAGI. The CDR3 loop is CASSYKGQGKIQYF. As DNA, the CDR3 is TGTGCCAGCAGTTACAAGGGACAGGGAAAGATTCAGTACTTC.

V usage is TRBV6-2 or TRBV6-3 and J usage is TRBJ2-7; 7 bases fit TRBD1. The CDR3 totals 16 residues. Germline V CDR1 and CDR2: MNHEY, SVGEGT. V gave up 5 bases and J gave up 5 bases; unmatched junction bases: 15. The CDR3 is CASSSGFRGSFDEQYF. For the CDR3, the DNA is TGTGCCAGCAGTAGTGGTTTCAGGGGGAGCTTCGACGAGCAGTACTTC.

This clonotype came up a few times. This may be a read error: a much more frequent sequence differs by one nucleotide. This chain joins TRBV7-2 and TRBJ1-2; D remains ambiguous. This CDR3 comprises 13 residues. The V and J ends lost 3 bases and 8 bases respectively, with 13 bases between them. The germline V gene encodes CDR1 SGHTA and CDR2 FQGNSA. The CDR3 reads CASSFSQPVGYTF. The CDR3 bases are TGTGCCAGCAGCTTTTCCCAGCCCGTGGGCTACACCTTC.

The chain links TRBV15 to TRBJ2-7; 11 bases match TRBD2. Germline values: CDR1 LNHNV, CDR2 YYDKDF (reference sequence). J lost 2 bases, V lost 4 bases, and 7 bases had no gene match. The CDR3 contains 16 residues. CDR3 coding DNA: TGTGCCACCAGCATGGCGTTGGGACTAGCGGCCTACGAGCAGTACTTC. Its protein product is CATSMALGLAAYEQYF.

The rearrangement uses TRBV5-8 and TRBJ1-2; no clear D. Deletions cut 2 bases from V and 3 bases from J, with 11 bases between. Germline V gene data show CDR1 as SGHTS and CDR2 as YDEGEE. The CDR3 runs to 14 residues. The CDR3 region has the DNA TGTGCCAGCAGCTTTGGGGAAACCGACTATGGCTACACCTTC. Translating it yields CASSFGETDYGYTF.

The genes are TRBV10-3 and TRBJ1-4; D unclear. The CDR3 consists of 13 residues. Germline CDR1 reads ENHRY; CDR2 reads SYGVKD. Deletions cut 11 bases from V and 0 bases from J, with 10 bases between. In DNA, the CDR3 is TGTGCCGCTAAGAAATCAACTAATGAAAAACTGTTTTTT. This encodes CAAKKSTNEKLFF.

In this sample, this clonotype turned up once. This chain joins TRBV12-3 or TRBV12-4 and TRBJ2-5, with D possibly being TRBD1 or TRBD2 (6 bases each). The better agreement between TRBJ2-7 and the DNA end casts doubt on the J call. This CDR3 contains 13 residues. DNA for the CDR3: TGTGCCAGCAGTTTCCAGGGGAGGAACGAGCAGTACTTC. It translates to CASSFQGRNEQYF.

The chain recombines TRBV28 with TRBJ2-3, with a possible D match to TRBD2 (6 bases). Trimming stripped 0 bases from V and 6 bases from J, with 13 bases between. The length of the CDR3 is 15 residues. CDR1 is MDHEN and CDR2 is SYDVKM in the germline V gene. CDR3 sequence reads: CASSLWGGGPDTQYF. The CDR3 region has the DNA TGTGCCAGCAGTTTATGGGGGGGTGGCCCCGATACGCAGTATTTT.

The chain uses TRBV19 and TRBJ2-1; no clear D. Germline V gives CDR1 LNHDA, CDR2 SQIVND (reference sequence). There are 15 residues in the CDR3. V was clipped by 5 bases and J by 6 bases, with 17 bases between them. The CDR3 here is CASSPWQIIGNEQFF. The CDR3 DNA is TGTGCCAGTAGTCCCTGGCAGATTATCGGCAATGAGCAGTTCTTC. Based on the CDR3 plus reference TRBV19 and TRBJ2-1, the full variable domain is DGGITQSPKYLFRKEGQNVTLSCEQNLNHDAMYWYRQDPGQGLRLIYYSQIVNDFQKGDIAEGYSVSREKKESFPLTVTSAQKNPTAFYLCASSPWQIIGNEQFFGPGTRLTVL.

The rearrangement links TRBV20-1 to TRBJ2-3, with unresolved D. The CDR3 consists of 15 residues. The ends were cut back, 2 bases at V and 4 bases at J, with 16 bases in the middle. Germline CDR1 and CDR2: DFQATT and SNEGSKA (reference sequence). DNA of the CDR3: TGCAGTGCTAGACCCCGTGGGTTCCAACCAGATACGCAGTATTTT. Protein sequence: CSARPRGFQPDTQYF.

V usage is TRBV6-5 and J usage is TRBJ2-5; D may be TRBD1 (7 bases). The germline CDR1 and CDR2 sequences are MNHEY and SVGAGI. V lost 0 bases to trimming and J lost 11 bases, with 16 bases between them. The CDR3 has 14 amino acids. The CDR3 sequence is CASSYSRDSKEQYF. CDR3 nucleotide sequence: TGTGCCAGCAGTTACTCGCGGGACAGTAAAGAGCAGTACTTC.

This chain joins TRBV24-1 and TRBJ1-1, with TRBD1 identical over 7 bases. Per germline, CDR1 KGHDR and CDR2 SFDVKD. The V and J ends lost 5 bases and 4 bases, in that order; junction bases with no gene match: 6. This CDR3 region has 14 residues. The CDR3 is CATSATRDSTEAFF. The DNA for the CDR3 is TGTGCCACCAGTGCCACCCGGGACAGCACTGAAGCTTTCTTT.

The J gene is TRBJ2-3, the V gene TRBV3-1; 7 bases line up with TRBD2. Per the germline V gene, CDR1 is LGHDT and CDR2 is YNNKEL (reference sequence). Trimming at V came to 4 bases and at J to 0 bases, leaving 10 bases not matched to a gene. The CDR3 is 17 residues long. CDR3 sequence: CASSPSLLAASTDTQYF. In DNA, the CDR3 is TGTGCCAGCAGCCCCAGCCTTCTAGCGGCCAGCACAGATACGCAGTATTTT.